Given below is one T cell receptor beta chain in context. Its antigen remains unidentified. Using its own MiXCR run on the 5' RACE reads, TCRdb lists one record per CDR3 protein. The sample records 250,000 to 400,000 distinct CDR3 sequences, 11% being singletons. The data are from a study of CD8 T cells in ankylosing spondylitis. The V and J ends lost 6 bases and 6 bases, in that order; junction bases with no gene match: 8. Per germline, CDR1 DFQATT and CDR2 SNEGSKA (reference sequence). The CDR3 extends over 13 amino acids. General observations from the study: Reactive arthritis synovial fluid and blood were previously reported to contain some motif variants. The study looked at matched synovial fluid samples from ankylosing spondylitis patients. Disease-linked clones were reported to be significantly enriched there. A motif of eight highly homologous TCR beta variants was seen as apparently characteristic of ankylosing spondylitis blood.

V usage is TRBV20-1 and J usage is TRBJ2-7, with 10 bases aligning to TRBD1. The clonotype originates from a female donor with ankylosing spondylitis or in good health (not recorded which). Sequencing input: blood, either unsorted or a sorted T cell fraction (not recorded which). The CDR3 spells CSAAGTGVLEQYF. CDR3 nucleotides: TGCAGTGCGGCCGGGACAGGGGTCCTCGAGCAGTACTTC.